This note documents a single TCR beta chain sequence. What it binds is unknown. The V end lost 5 bases, the J end lost 0 bases, and 11 bases lay between the germline ends. The CDR3 has 16 residues. Germline CDR1 and CDR2: SGHTA and FQGTGA. The data were produced by immunoSEQ multiplex PCR, yet TCRdb's version contains in-frame clones alone and is incomplete. The sample yields 180,000 or so clones, around nine tenths seen once. This record comes from a study of cytomegalovirus exposure and HLA in healthy donors. At the level of the study: The platform used for the 120 or so validation repertoires matched that of the 500 to 850 first-cohort repertoires, a later analysis reported. Study-level findings and limits: The study labeled more than 150 TCR beta chains cytomegalovirus-associated.

The donors were part of the validation cohort of roughly 110 subjects. That cohort was separate from the first cohort, which comprised 500 to 700 subjects. Sequenced sample: PBMCs. The chain has TRBV7-3 and TRBJ2-6; D possibly corresponds to TRBD1 (5 bases). The TCR originated in a young man in good health and CMV-seropositive. CDR3 coding DNA: TGTGCCAGCAGCCCCCAGACAGTCTCTGGGGCCAACGTCCTGACTTTC. This gives the protein CASSPQTVSGANVLTF. Looking up the rest from reference TRBV7-3 and TRBJ2-6 gives the full variable domain: GAGVSQTPSNKVTEKGKYVELRCDPISGHTALYWYRQSLGQGPEFLIYFQGTGAADDSGLPNDRFFAVRPEGSVSTLKIQRTERGDSAVYLCASSPQTVSGANVLTFGAGSRLTVL.